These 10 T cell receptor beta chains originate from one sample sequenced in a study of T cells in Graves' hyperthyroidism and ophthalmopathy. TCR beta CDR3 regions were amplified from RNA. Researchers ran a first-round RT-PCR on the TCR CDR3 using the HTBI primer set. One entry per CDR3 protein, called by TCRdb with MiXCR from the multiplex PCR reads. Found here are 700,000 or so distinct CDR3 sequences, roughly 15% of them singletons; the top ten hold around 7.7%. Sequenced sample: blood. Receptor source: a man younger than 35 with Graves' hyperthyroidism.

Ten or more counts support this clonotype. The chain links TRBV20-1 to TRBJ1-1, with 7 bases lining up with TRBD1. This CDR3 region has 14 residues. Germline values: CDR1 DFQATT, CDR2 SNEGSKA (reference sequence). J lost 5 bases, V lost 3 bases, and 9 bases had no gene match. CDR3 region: CSASRTGEITEAFF. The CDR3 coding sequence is TGCAGTGCTAGTCGCACAGGGGAGATAACTGAAGCTTTCTTT.

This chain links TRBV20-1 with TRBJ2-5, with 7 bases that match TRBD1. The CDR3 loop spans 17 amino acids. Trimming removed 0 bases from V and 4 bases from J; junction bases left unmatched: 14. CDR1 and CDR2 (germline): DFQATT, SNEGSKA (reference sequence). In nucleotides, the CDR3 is TGCAGTGCTAGAGATTTATATTGGACAGGTGTGGGAGAGACCCAGTACTTC. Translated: CSARDLYWTGVGETQYF.

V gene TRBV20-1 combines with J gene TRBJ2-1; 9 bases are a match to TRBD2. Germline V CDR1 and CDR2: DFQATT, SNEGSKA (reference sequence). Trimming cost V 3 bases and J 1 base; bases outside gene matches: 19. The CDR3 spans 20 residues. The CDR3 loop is CSASPYPGLALPFSYNEQFF. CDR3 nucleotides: TGCAGTGCTAGTCCCTACCCGGGACTAGCACTTCCTTTTTCCTACAATGAGCAGTTCTTC.

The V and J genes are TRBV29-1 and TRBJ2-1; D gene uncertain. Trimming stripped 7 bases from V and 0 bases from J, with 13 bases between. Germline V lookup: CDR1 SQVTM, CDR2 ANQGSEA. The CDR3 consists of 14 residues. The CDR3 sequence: CSGSLRSSYNEQFF. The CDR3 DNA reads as TGCAGCGGATCTCTCCGAAGCTCCTACAATGAGCAGTTCTTC.

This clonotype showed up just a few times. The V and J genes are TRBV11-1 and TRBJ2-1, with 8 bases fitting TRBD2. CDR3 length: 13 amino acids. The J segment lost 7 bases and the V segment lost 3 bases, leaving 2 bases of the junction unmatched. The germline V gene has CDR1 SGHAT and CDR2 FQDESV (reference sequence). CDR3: CASSFQRENEQFF. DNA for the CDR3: TGTGCCAGCAGCTTCCAGCGGGAGAATGAGCAGTTCTTC.

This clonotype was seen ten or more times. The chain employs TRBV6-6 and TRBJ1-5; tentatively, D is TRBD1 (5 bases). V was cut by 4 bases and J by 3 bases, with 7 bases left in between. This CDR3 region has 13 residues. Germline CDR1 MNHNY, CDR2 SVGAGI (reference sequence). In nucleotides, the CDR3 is TGTGCCAGCAGTTGGGGGGACAATCAGCCCCAGCATTTT. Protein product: CASSWGDNQPQHF.

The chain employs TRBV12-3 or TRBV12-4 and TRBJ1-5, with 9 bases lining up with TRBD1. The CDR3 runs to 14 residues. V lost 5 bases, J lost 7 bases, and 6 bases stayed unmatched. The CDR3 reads CASSLRDRAQPQHF. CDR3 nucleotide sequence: TGTGCCAGCAGTCTCCGGGACAGGGCGCAGCCCCAGCATTTT.

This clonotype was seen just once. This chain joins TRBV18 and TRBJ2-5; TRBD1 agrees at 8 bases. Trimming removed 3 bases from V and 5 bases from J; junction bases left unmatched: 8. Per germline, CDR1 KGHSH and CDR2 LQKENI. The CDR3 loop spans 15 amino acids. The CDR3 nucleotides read TGTGCCAGCTCACCGGGACAGGCACCCCGGGAGACCCAGTACTTC. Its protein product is CASSPGQAPRETQYF. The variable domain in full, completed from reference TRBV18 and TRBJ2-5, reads NAGVMQNPRHLVRRRGQEARLRCSPMKGHSHVYWYRQLPEEGLKFMVYLQKENIIDESGMPKERFSAEFPKEGPSILRIQQVVRGDSAAYFCASSPGQAPRETQYFGPGTRLLVL.

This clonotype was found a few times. CDR3 bases: TGTGCCAGCAGCCGACTAGGCTACAATGAGCAGTTCTTC. This gives the protein CASSRLGYNEQFF. The rearrangement uses TRBV7-8 and TRBJ2-1; possibly TRBD2 for D (6 bases). The V and J ends lost 5 bases and 3 bases respectively, with 8 bases between them. The CDR3 has 13 residues. Looked up from germline, CDR1 is SGHVS and CDR2 is FQNEAQ.

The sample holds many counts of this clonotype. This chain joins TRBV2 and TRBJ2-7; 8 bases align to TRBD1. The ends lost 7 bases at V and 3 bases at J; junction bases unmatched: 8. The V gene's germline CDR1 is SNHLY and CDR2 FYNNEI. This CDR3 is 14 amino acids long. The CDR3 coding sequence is TGTGCCAGCAAGGTAGGACAGGGTTTCTACGAGCAGTACTTC. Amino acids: CASKVGQGFYEQYF.